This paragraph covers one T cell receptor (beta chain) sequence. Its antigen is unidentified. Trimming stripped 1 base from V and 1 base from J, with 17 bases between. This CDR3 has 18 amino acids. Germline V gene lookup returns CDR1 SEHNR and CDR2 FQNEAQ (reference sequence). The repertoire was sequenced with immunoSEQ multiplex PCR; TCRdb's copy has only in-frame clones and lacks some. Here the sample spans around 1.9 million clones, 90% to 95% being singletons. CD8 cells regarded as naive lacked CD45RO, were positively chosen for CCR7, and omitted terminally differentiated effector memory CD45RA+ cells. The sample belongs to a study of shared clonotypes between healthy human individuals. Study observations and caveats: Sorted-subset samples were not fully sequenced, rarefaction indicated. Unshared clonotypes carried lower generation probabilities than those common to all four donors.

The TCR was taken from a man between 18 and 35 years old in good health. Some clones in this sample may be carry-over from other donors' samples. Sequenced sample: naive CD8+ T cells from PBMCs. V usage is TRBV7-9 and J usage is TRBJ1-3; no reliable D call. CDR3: CASSLDGAPDQSGNTIYF. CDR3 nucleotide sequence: TGTGCCAGCAGCTTAGATGGTGCTCCGGACCAGTCTGGAAACACCATATATTTT.